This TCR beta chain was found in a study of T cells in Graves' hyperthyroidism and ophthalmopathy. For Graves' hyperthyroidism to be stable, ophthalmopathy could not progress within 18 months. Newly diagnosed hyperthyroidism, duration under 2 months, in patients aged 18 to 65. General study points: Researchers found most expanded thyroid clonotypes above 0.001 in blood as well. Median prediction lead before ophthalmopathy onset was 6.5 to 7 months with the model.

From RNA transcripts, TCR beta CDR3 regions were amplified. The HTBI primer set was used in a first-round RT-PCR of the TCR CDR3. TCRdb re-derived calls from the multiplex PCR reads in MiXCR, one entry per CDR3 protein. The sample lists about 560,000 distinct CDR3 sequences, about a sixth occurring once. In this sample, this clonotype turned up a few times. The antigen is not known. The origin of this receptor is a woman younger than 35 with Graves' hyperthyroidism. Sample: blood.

CDR3 in amino acids: CSVEDSLLAGNYNEQFF. The CDR3, as DNA: TGCAGCGTTGAAGACTCCCTACTAGCGGGAAACTACAATGAGCAGTTCTTC. This chain joins TRBV29-1 and TRBJ2-1; 10 nucleotides agree with TRBD2. Trimming removed 0 bases from V and 3 bases from J; junction bases left unmatched: 8. The CDR3 covers 17 residues. The germline V gene has CDR1 SQVTM and CDR2 ANQGSEA.